The entry that follows covers one T cell receptor beta chain sequence. Its antigen is still unknown. The sample belongs to a study of T cells after yellow fever vaccination. Study conclusions and caveats: Post-booster reappearance was seen for most primary-vaccination clones (just over 95% CD4, around 88% CD8).

The CDR3 runs to 15 residues. Trimming removed 2 bases from V and 1 base from J, with 9 bases in between. Germline loops: CDR1 MNHEY, CDR2 SVGAGI. MiXCR was run by TCRdb on the 5' RACE reads, yielding one entry per CDR3 protein. The sample records fewer than 500,000 distinct CDR3 sequences, 18% being singletons. This material consisted of PBMCs, taken before the yellow fever booster vaccination. The TCR originated in a man between 18 and 35 years old who received the YFV17D yellow fever vaccine. This sequence joins TRBV6-5 and TRBJ2-1; D is undetermined. The CDR3 DNA reads as TGTGCCAGCAGTTACGGGGTGGGGTCCTACAATGAGCAGTTCTTC. It translates to CASSYGVGSYNEQFF.